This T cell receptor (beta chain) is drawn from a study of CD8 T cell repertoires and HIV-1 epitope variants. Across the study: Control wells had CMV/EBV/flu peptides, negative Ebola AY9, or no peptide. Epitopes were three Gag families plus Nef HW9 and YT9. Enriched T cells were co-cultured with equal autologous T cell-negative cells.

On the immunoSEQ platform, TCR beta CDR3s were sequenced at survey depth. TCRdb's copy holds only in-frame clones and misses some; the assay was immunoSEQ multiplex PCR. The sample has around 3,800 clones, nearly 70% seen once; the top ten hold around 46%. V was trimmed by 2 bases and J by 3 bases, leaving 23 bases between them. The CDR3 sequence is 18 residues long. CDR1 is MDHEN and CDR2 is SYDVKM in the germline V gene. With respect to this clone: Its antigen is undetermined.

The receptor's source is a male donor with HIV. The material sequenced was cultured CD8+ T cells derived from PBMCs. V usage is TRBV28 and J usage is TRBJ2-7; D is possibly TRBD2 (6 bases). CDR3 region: CASSLGGMEGYTHYEQYF. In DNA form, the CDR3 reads TGTGCCAGCAGTTTAGGAGGGATGGAAGGCTACACCCACTACGAGCAGTACTTC. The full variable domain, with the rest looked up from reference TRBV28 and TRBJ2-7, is DVKVTQSSRYLVKRTGEKVFLECVQDMDHENMFWYRQDPGLGLRLIYFSYDVKMKEKGDIPEGYSVSREKKERFSLILESASTNQTSMYLCASSLGGMEGYTHYEQYFGPGTRLTVT.